Shown below are 18 T cell receptor beta chains from a single sample sequenced in a study of identifying expanded T cells in peripheral blood (dated by TCRdb to the late 2010s). The library was produced with the immunoSEQ multiplex PCR assay. TCRdb took this table from immuneACCESS and kept in-frame rearrangements with V and J called. Such tables lack part of the clones; where checked against another copy, unresolved V genes explain under half of the gap, and the rest is unexplained. The sample contains more than 85,000 clones, about 85% of them found a single time. The top ten clones comprise just under 8.5% of the sample. Sequencing was done on a sample of blood. The receptors were gathered from a person aged 18-70 years in good health.

The chain is built from TRBV19 and TRBJ2-5; 8 bases map to TRBD1. The CDR3 has 12 residues. Germline loops: CDR1 LNHDA, CDR2 SQIVND (reference sequence). V shed 8 bases and J 5 bases; nucleotides not matched to a gene: 4. For the CDR3, the DNA is TGTGCCAGTGGAACAGGGGGGGAGACCCAGTACTTC. Its protein product is CASGTGGETQYF. Full variable domain (outside the CDR3, taken from reference TRBV19 and TRBJ2-5): DGGITQSPKYLFRKEGQNVTLSCEQNLNHDAMYWYRQDPGQGLRLIYYSQIVNDFQKGDIAEGYSVSREKKESFPLTVTSAQKNPTAFYLCASGTGGETQYFGPGTRLLVL.

The rearrangement links TRBV9 to TRBJ2-5, with a possible D match to TRBD2 (5 bases). The CDR3 contains 13 residues. V was shortened by 3 bases and J by 5 bases, with 11 bases between the two germline ends. Germline V CDR1 and CDR2: SGDLS, YYNGEE. Here the CDR3 DNA reads TGTGCCAGCAGCGAATCTTCGGGGGAGACCCAGTACTTC. Translating gives CASSESSGETQYF.

The chain uses TRBV4-2 and TRBJ1-6; the D is unclear. V was trimmed by 0 bases and J by 6 bases, leaving 15 bases between them. The germline gives CDR1 LGHNA, CDR2 YNFKEQ. This CDR3 contains 17 residues. The CDR3 reads CASSQERPGPLNSPLHF. For the CDR3, the DNA is TGTGCCAGCAGCCAAGAGCGTCCCGGGCCTCTTAATTCACCCCTCCACTTT.

The J gene is TRBJ1-4, the V gene TRBV2; D possibly corresponds to TRBD1 (5 bases). The CDR3 is 15 residues long. With 5 bases removed from V and 5 bases from J, the gap between germline ends came to 15 bases. Germline CDR1 reads SNHLY; CDR2 reads FYNNEI. CDR3 amino acids: CASSQDGQINEKLFF. The CDR3 region has the DNA TGTGCCAGCAGTCAGGACGGACAAATCAATGAAAAACTGTTTTTT.

The V gene is TRBV5-4, the J gene TRBJ1-2; D might be TRBD1 (5 bases). This CDR3 comprises 13 residues. The V end was cut by 4 bases, the J end by 8 bases, with 15 bases between. The V gene's germline CDR1 is SGHNT and CDR2 YYREEE (reference sequence). The CDR3 nucleotides are TGTGCCAGCAGCCACCGGGACTTGGGGGGCTACACCTTC. The encoded protein is CASSHRDLGGYTF.

This clone has just a few counts. This chain joins TRBV5-1 and TRBJ2-2, with D perhaps TRBD1 or TRBD2 (5 bases each). V dropped 0 bases and J dropped 6 bases, with 12 bases sitting between them. Germline V gene sequence: CDR1 SGHRS, CDR2 YFSETQ. This CDR3 comprises 15 residues. Here the CDR3 DNA reads TGCGCCAGCAGCTTGGCCCCTAGCAGGGCCGGGGAGCTGTTTTTT. It translates to CASSLAPSRAGELFF.

The chain has TRBV4-2 and TRBJ2-2, with D perhaps matching TRBD2 (6 bases). This CDR3 has 14 residues. V was cut by 5 bases and J by 3 bases, with 10 bases left in between. The V gene's germline CDR1 is LGHNA and CDR2 YNFKEQ. This CDR3 is CASSLGGDTGELFF. In DNA form, the CDR3 reads TGTGCCAGCAGCTTGGGCGGGGACACCGGGGAGCTGTTTTTT.

The chain uses TRBV2 and TRBJ1-5, with D perhaps TRBD1 (6 bases). The CDR3 is made up of 15 amino acids. V lost 3 bases, J lost 0 bases, and 9 bases lay in between. Germline assignment: CDR1 SNHLY and CDR2 FYNNEI. CDR3 protein: CASSDGGFSNQPQHF. DNA of the CDR3: TGTGCCAGCAGTGATGGGGGCTTTAGCAATCAGCCCCAGCATTTT.

The chain recombines TRBV6-6 with TRBJ1-3; tentatively, D is TRBD1 (6 bases). The CDR3 spans 16 residues. With 0 bases removed from V and 0 bases from J, the gap between germline ends came to 9 bases. In germline, CDR1 is MNHNY, CDR2 SVGAGI (reference sequence). CDR3 sequence (DNA): TGTGCCAGCAGTTACTCTTCAGGGGACTCTGGAAACACCATATATTTT. This codes for CASSYSSGDSGNTIYF.

The rearrangement joins TRBV11-2 to TRBJ2-1; TRBD2 matches 12 bases. CDR1 and CDR2 (germline): SGHAT, FQNNGV. V was pared by 5 bases and J by 6 bases, with 8 bases of the junction left unmatched. The CDR3 sequence is 16 residues long. CDR3 in DNA: TGTGCCAGCAGCAGCCTGTCTAGCGGGAGGGCCAATGAGCAGTTCTTC. The encoded protein is CASSSLSSGRANEQFF.

The V and J genes are TRBV25-1 and TRBJ2-3, with a weak D call TRBD2 (5 bases). CDR1 is MGHDK, CDR2 SYGVNS, per germline. The CDR3 consists of 13 residues. V lost 4 bases and J 4 bases, leaving 9 bases between the germline ends. In DNA form, the CDR3 reads TGTGCCAGCAGTGTGGACTGGGCAGATACGCAGTATTTT. This translates into CASSVDWADTQYF.

The chain couples TRBV2 to TRBJ1-1; D might be TRBD1 (5 bases). Trimming left V 1 base short and J 2 bases short, with 8 bases between. In germline, CDR1 is SNHLY, CDR2 FYNNEI. The CDR3 contains 14 residues. For the CDR3, the DNA is TGTGCCAGCAGTGAAGGAGGGGCCAACACTGAAGCTTTCTTT. It encodes CASSEGGANTEAFF.

The chain carries TRBV18 and TRBJ2-7, with 8 bases lining up with TRBD2. V was pared by 6 bases and J by 5 bases, with 9 bases of the junction left unmatched. The germline V gene has CDR1 KGHSH and CDR2 LQKENI. The CDR3 spans 14 residues. The CDR3, as DNA: TGTGCCAGCTCCCCAAGGGGCGGGAGGAACGAGCAGTACTTC. Its translation: CASSPRGGRNEQYF.

This sequence joins TRBV7-3 and TRBJ2-5, with D perhaps matching TRBD1 (5 bases). Germline V lookup: CDR1 SGHTA, CDR2 FQGTGA. The V end lost 2 bases, the J end lost 5 bases, and 9 bases lay between the germline ends. This CDR3 has 13 amino acids. The CDR3 protein is CASSLGRQETQYF. The CDR3 DNA follows: TGTGCCAGCAGCTTAGGTAGACAGGAGACCCAGTACTTC.

J is TRBJ2-1 and V is TRBV6-5, with D possibly matching TRBD2 (5 bases). This CDR3 is 12 amino acids long. Per the germline V gene, CDR1 is MNHEY and CDR2 is SVGAGI. V dropped 3 bases and J dropped 15 bases, with 15 bases sitting between them. The CDR3 protein is CASSYGRREVFF. For the CDR3, the DNA is TGTGCCAGCAGTTATGGGAGAAGAGAGGTGTTCTTC.

This clone has only one observation. The rearrangement joins TRBV6-1 to TRBJ2-3; D is perhaps TRBD2 (5 bases). Between the trimmed V and J ends, which lost 7 bases and 3 bases, there was a span of 11 bases. The CDR3 covers 13 residues. Germline V gene lookup returns CDR1 MNHNS and CDR2 SASEGT. CDR3 DNA sequence: TGTGCCAGCATTACTAGGCGTACAGATACGCAGTATTTT. Its translation: CASITRRTDTQYF.

Only a few counts were recorded for this clone. J is TRBJ1-1 and V is TRBV11-2, with no clear D. Germline V CDR1 and CDR2: SGHAT, FQNNGV. The CDR3 consists of 11 residues. V was cut by 5 bases and J by 8 bases, with 9 bases left in between. CDR3 DNA sequence: TGTGCCAGCAGCCCGCCCGGGGAAGCTTTCTTT. Protein product: CASSPPGEAFF.

This sequence joins TRBV7-9 and TRBJ1-2; D is ambiguous. This CDR3 is built from 15 residues. CDR1 is SEHNR, CDR2 FQNEAQ, per germline (reference sequence). V lost 0 bases, J lost 6 bases, and 14 bases lay in between. The CDR3 sequence is CASSLALEGMNGYTF. The DNA of the CDR3 is TGTGCCAGCAGCTTAGCGCTCGAAGGGATGAATGGCTACACCTTC.